These T cell receptor beta chains were read from a single sample in a study of cytomegalovirus exposure and HLA in healthy donors. TCRdb's table, derived via immunoSEQ multiplex PCR, lists solely in-frame clones and lacks some. The repertoire consists of 210,000 or so clones, with approximately 80% occurring once and the leading ten covering more than 0.5%. The sample consisted of PBMCs. The receptor source for this set is a middle-aged woman in good health and CMV-seronegative. Both conserved end residues are part of each CDR3. Fields, in order: CDR3 DNA, CDR3 protein, D gene, V gene, J gene, clone size. The D gene is left open where the match is weak. Rows give clone size only sometimes, using once, few, many, or a class for an expanded clone.

TGTGCCAGCAGTTACGAGAAGGGGGTTGGCGGCTACACCTTC,CASSYEKGVGGYTF,-,TRBV6-5,TRBJ1-2,-
TGCGCCAGCAGCTCCGGGACAGGGGGGGAAAAACTGTTTTTT,CASSSGTGGEKLFF,TRBD1,TRBV5-1,TRBJ1-4,-
TGTGCCAGCAAGGGGGCGTTCACTGAAGCTTTCTTT,CASKGAFTEAFF,TRBD1,TRBV28,TRBJ1-1,-
TGTGCCAGCAGCTCCCAGGGTGGAAATGAGCAGTTCTTC,CASSSQGGNEQFF,-,TRBV7-3,TRBJ2-1,-
TGTGCCACCCTACAGGAATCTGGAAACACCATATATTTT,CATLQESGNTIYF,-,TRBV19,TRBJ1-3,-
TGTGCCAGCAGCCTTGGGACTAGCGTTCAGTACTTC,CASSLGTSVQYF,TRBD2,TRBV14,TRBJ2-4,once
TGCAGCGTTGCCCAGGGGAATGAAAAACTGTTTTTT,CSVAQGNEKLFF,-,TRBV29-1,TRBJ1-4,few
TGTGCCTGGAGTTCTATCTATGGCTACACCTTC,CAWSSIYGYTF,-,TRBV30,TRBJ1-2,-
TGTGCCAGCAGTGACCTAACCGGGTATGGCTACACCTTC,CASSDLTGYGYTF,-,TRBV6-1,TRBJ1-2,-
TGTGCCAGCAGGGAGACCGGAATCTATGGCTACACCTTC,CASRETGIYGYTF,-,TRBV6-1,TRBJ1-2,-
TGTGCCAGCAAAGGGGTAGCGGGCACAGATACGCAGTATTTT,CASKGVAGTDTQYF,-,TRBV2,TRBJ2-3,-
TGCAGCGTTGAGGGTCAGTCGGGCACTGAAGCTTTCTTT,CSVEGQSGTEAFF,-,TRBV29-1,TRBJ1-1,once
TGTGCCAGTAGCCCAGGACTAGCTCCCACCGGGGAGCTGTTTTTT,CASSPGLAPTGELFF,TRBD2,TRBV19,TRBJ2-2,once
TGCGCCAGCAGCCCCGGGGGCAGGGGGACAGATACGCAGTATTTT,CASSPGGRGTDTQYF,-,TRBV4-1,TRBJ2-3,-
TGTGCCAGCAGCTTTAAGACAGGGGAGGAAAAACTGTTTTTT,CASSFKTGEEKLFF,TRBD1,TRBV7-8,TRBJ1-4,-
TGCGCCAGCAGCCAAGATGGCGGGGGGGCCAGGACAGATACGCAGTATTTT,CASSQDGGGARTDTQYF,TRBD2,TRBV4-3,TRBJ2-3,-
TGCAGCGTTGGGACAGGGGGGTGGGAAGCTTTCTTT,CSVGTGGWEAFF,TRBD1,TRBV29-1,TRBJ1-1,-
TGTGCCAGCAGTTTACGGGGAAAGGGGGTTACTGAAGCTTTCTTT,CASSLRGKGVTEAFF,-,TRBV6-6,TRBJ1-1,-
TGTGCCAGCAGCTTACAGGGGGAGGGCTATGGCTACACCTTC,CASSLQGEGYGYTF,TRBD1,TRBV5-4,TRBJ1-2,-
TGTGCCAGCCGAGCCATGGGCAGGAACCAAGAGACCCAGTACTTC,CASRAMGRNQETQYF,-,TRBV27,TRBJ2-5,-
TGTGCCAGCAGCTTGGACGGGGAAGAGACCCAGTACTTC,CASSLDGEETQYF,-,TRBV5-4,TRBJ2-5,-
TGTGCCAGCAATTTGACAGGTCCGAACACTGAAGCTTTCTTT,CASNLTGPNTEAFF,-,TRBV28,TRBJ1-1,-
TGTGCCAGCAGCTTAATCACCAGCTCCTACGAGCAGTACTTC,CASSLITSSYEQYF,-,TRBV7-2,TRBJ2-7,-
TGTGCCAGCAGCCGTGGGCCCTTCGACGAGCAGTACTTC,CASSRGPFDEQYF,-,TRBV5-5,TRBJ2-7,-
TGTGCCAGCAGTGAGGTCCCCAGGACCAGGGGCACTGAAGCTTTCTTT,CASSEVPRTRGTEAFF,-,TRBV2,TRBJ1-1,-
TGTGCCAGCAGCTTAGTTCCCCCGGGACAGCAGAATGCCATGAACACTGAAGCTTTCTTT,CASSLVPPGQQNAMNTEAFF,TRBD1,TRBV7-6,TRBJ1-1,few
TGTGCCAGCAGTAAGGGACTAGCGGGGGGCACAGATACGCAGTATTTT,CASSKGLAGGTDTQYF,TRBD2,TRBV6-6,TRBJ2-3,-
TGCAGCGTATACAGGGGCCCAGATACGCAGTATTTT,CSVYRGPDTQYF,TRBD1,TRBV29-1,TRBJ2-3,-
TGTGCCAGCAGCTTAGCGTGGGCAGGGTTGGAGACCCAGTACTTC,CASSLAWAGLETQYF,-,TRBV7-9,TRBJ2-5,-